The 6 T cell receptor beta chains below were found in one sample sequenced in a study of Graves' ophthalmopathy and Graves' hyperthyroidism. RNA transcripts were the source from which TCR beta CDR3 regions were amplified. RT-PCR was first run with HTBI primers, then multiplex PCR in a second round. TCRdb re-derived calls from the multiplex PCR reads in MiXCR, one entry per CDR3 protein. The sample yields around 1.1 million distinct CDR3 sequences, approximately 35% seen once. The specimen sequenced was peripheral blood or thyroid tissue (not recorded which). Receptors originate from an adult man with Graves' hyperthyroidism.

The rearrangement links TRBV9 to TRBJ2-7, with 7 positions matching TRBD2. Germline V gene lookup returns CDR1 SGDLS and CDR2 YYNGEE. The CDR3 is made up of 17 amino acids. The V gene end was trimmed by 5 bases and the J gene end by 6 bases; junction bases not matched to a gene: 20. DNA of the CDR3: TGTGCCAGCAGTTACGGGGGGTTGCAAAAAATAAAACGCGAGCAGTACTTC. Translating gives CASSYGGLQKIKREQYF.

The chain carries TRBV19 and TRBJ2-2; maybe TRBD2 (7 bases). V dropped 4 bases and J dropped 0 bases, with 15 bases sitting between them. This CDR3 is built from 17 residues. CDR1 and CDR2 from the germline V gene are LNHDA and SQIVND (reference sequence). The CDR3 DNA is TGTGCCAGTAGTACTCGACCGGGGGGCGCGAACACCGGGGAGCTGTTTTTT. Protein sequence: CASSTRPGGANTGELFF.

This clonotype was recorded at least ten times. The CDR3, as DNA: TGCAGCTCGATAGGGACAGGGGAAAACGAGCAGTACTTC. Translation: CSSIGTGENEQYF. The chain links TRBV29-1 to TRBJ2-7, with TRBD1 matching 10 bases. The CDR3 totals 13 residues. Germline lookup yields CDR1 SQVTM and CDR2 ANQGSEA. The junction had 9 bases not matched to a gene; V was cut back by 8 bases and J by 5 bases.

The chain employs TRBV4-1 and TRBJ1-4; D not resolved. Trimming removed 1 base from V and 11 bases from J, with 11 bases in between. The V gene's germline CDR1 is MGHRA and CDR2 YSYEKL. The CDR3 contains 13 residues. The CDR3 bases are TGCGCCAGCAGCCAAGGGGGTGATACTAAACTGTTTTTT. Its translation: CASSQGGDTKLFF.

This clonotype was observed many times. The V gene is TRBV2, the J gene TRBJ2-5; 10 bases match TRBD1. Per germline, CDR1 SNHLY and CDR2 FYNNEI. This CDR3 has 16 residues. Trimming cost V 7 bases and J 5 bases; bases outside gene matches: 13. The DNA for the CDR3 is TGTGCCAGCAAGGTCCCCGGACAGGGGGGACGGGAGACCCAGTACTTC. This codes for CASKVPGQGGRETQYF.

This clonotype occurred a few times. The rearrangement links TRBV6-2 or TRBV6-3 to TRBJ1-1; D may be TRBD1 (6 bases). V lost 1 base and J 5 bases, leaving 11 bases between the germline ends. The CDR3 extends over 14 amino acids. Germline V lookup: CDR1 MNHEY, CDR2 SVGEGT. The CDR3 loop reads CASSYYRDRTEAFF. CDR3 in DNA: TGTGCCAGCAGTTACTACCGTGACAGGACTGAAGCTTTCTTT.